This T cell receptor beta chain was recorded in a study of blood T cell repertoires in COVID-19. Cohorts were determined from participant-reported clinical history. As originally analysed: Amplification from reference gene primers served as the basis for estimated nucleated cell counts. The table came from immunoSEQ multiplex PCR; TCRdb's copy has only in-frame clones and leaves some out. The V and J calls and clone size are taken from that table; D and trimming were inferred from the DNA. The sample contains some 430,000 clones, 90% of which appear only once. CDR1 is LGHDT and CDR2 is YNNKEL in the germline V gene (reference sequence). V lost 4 bases to trimming and J lost 6 bases; unmatched junction nucleotides: 6. The CDR3 covers 13 residues.

The specimen was PBMCs or T cells enriched from blood (not recorded which). This sequence was found in a man between 18 and 35 years old who had recovered from COVID-19. The V gene is TRBV3-1 (or the pseudogene TRBV3-2), the J gene TRBJ2-7, with TRBD1 identical over 7 bases. CDR3 loop: CASSRQGPGEQYF. CDR3 DNA sequence: TGTGCCAGCAGCCGACAGGGCCCAGGCGAGCAGTACTTC.